This T cell receptor (beta chain) derives from a study of cytotoxic CD8 clonotypes in ibrutinib-treated CLL. Clones were sequenced by immunoSEQ multiplex PCR, and TCRdb holds only the in-frame ones, with some missing. The table includes about 130,000 clones, 79% detected once. Study findings and constraints: Baseline levels were approached again at progression, after clonality had risen at ibrutinib response.

This clone has a single count. Its matching antigen is unknown. The source was PBMCs, collected after 12 months of ibrutinib treatment. The TCR sequence derives from a human donor with chronic lymphocytic leukemia.

CDR3 sequence: CASSLLVRGGEQYF. DNA for the CDR3: TGTGCCAGCAGCTTATTGGTAAGGGGAGGCGAGCAGTACTTC. V gene TRBV11-2 combines with J gene TRBJ2-7; D is perhaps TRBD2 (6 bases). The V gene's germline CDR1 is SGHAT and CDR2 FQNNGV. V lost 2 bases, J lost 6 bases, and 14 bases lay in between. The CDR3 contains 14 residues.